The 26 T cell receptor beta chains reported below all come from one sample, sequenced in a study of blood T cells in healthy people across ages. Primed by a sample-barcoded 5' primer and a J-beta primer mix, a second PCR proceeded for about 6 to 11 cycles. Using its own MiXCR run on the 5' RACE reads, TCRdb lists one record per CDR3 protein. There are around 1,000,000 distinct CDR3 sequences in the sample; around 27% occur only once, and around 0.75% lies in the top ten. These same records also appear under a second study, on T cells of mothers and their children.

The sequenced sample was blood. The source of these receptors is a girl aged 2-10 years in good health.

V gene TRBV6-1 combines with J gene TRBJ1-1; possibly TRBD1 for D (5 bases). This CDR3 is built from 13 residues. V gave up 3 bases and J gave up 4 bases, with 9 bases separating them. Germline values: CDR1 MNHNS, CDR2 SASEGT. CDR3 coding DNA: TGTGCCAGCAGTGAGTACGGGGGCACTGAAGCTTTCTTT. Translating gives CASSEYGGTEAFF.

The J gene is TRBJ2-3, the V gene TRBV29-1; a weak D match, TRBD2 (5 bases). The length of the CDR3 is 16 residues. Between the trimmed V and J ends, which lost 0 bases and 4 bases, there was a span of 17 bases. The germline gives CDR1 SQVTM, CDR2 ANQGSEA. The CDR3 here is CSVEDGEGGFSDTQYF. The CDR3 DNA sequence: TGCAGCGTTGAAGATGGAGAGGGTGGCTTCTCAGATACGCAGTATTTT.

This chain uses TRBV20-1 with TRBJ2-1, with 12 bases identical to TRBD2. Germline V gene lookup returns CDR1 DFQATT and CDR2 SNEGSKA (reference sequence). V was clipped by 5 bases and J by 9 bases; unmatched bases: 8. The length of the CDR3 is 14 residues. The CDR3 coding sequence is TGCAGTGCTGGGCTAGCGGGAGGGGCAGGTGAGCAGTTCTTC. This encodes CSAGLAGGAGEQFF.

The chain couples TRBV6-5 to TRBJ2-2; 7 bases line up with TRBD2. This CDR3 comprises 14 residues. From germline, CDR1 is MNHEY and CDR2 SVGAGI. The V gene end was trimmed by 7 bases and the J gene end by 2 bases; junction bases not matched to a gene: 4. The CDR3 protein is CASMASGNTGELFF. CDR3 nucleotides: TGTGCCAGCATGGCTAGCGGAAACACCGGGGAGCTGTTTTTT.

The gene calls are TRBV7-2 and TRBJ2-5, with D maybe TRBD2 (5 bases). The V end lost 3 bases, the J end lost 5 bases, and 22 bases lay between the germline ends. This CDR3 contains 17 residues. CDR1 and CDR2 from the germline V gene are SGHTA and FQGNSA. In DNA, the CDR3 is TGTGCCAGCAGCTTTAGAGCTAGTGGCGGGTGGTCGGAGACCCAGTACTTC. It codes for CASSFRASGGWSETQYF.

The chain carries TRBV29-1 and TRBJ2-5; D is unclear. Germline CDR1 SQVTM, CDR2 ANQGSEA. The CDR3 is made up of 13 amino acids. The V end was cut by 7 bases, the J end by 4 bases, with 16 bases between. DNA of the CDR3: TGCAGCGCCCGCAGAGTGGGCGGAGAGACCCAGTACTTC. It is translated as CSARRVGGETQYF. The full variable domain, its missing parts supplied by reference TRBV29-1 and TRBJ2-5, is SAVISQKPSRDICQRGTSLTIQCQVDSQVTMMFWYRQQPGQSLTLIATANQGSEATYESGFVIDKFPISRPNLTFSTLTVSNMSPEDSSIYLCSARRVGGETQYFGPGTRLLVL.

The V and J genes are TRBV29-1 and TRBJ2-1; the D call may be TRBD1 or TRBD2 (6 bases each). The germline gives CDR1 SQVTM, CDR2 ANQGSEA. Deletions cut 6 bases from V and 9 bases from J, with 12 bases between. The CDR3 is 11 amino acids. The CDR3 DNA sequence: TGCAGCGTGGGGGAGGACAGTGAGCAGTTCTTC. Translating it yields CSVGEDSEQFF.

A few counts support this clonotype. The CDR3 bases are TGTGCCAGCAGCCGGACATGGGAGACCCAGTACTTC. Residues: CASSRTWETQYF. The chain carries TRBV7-9 and TRBJ2-5; tentative D call: TRBD1 (5 bases). Trimming cost V 5 bases and J 5 bases, with 9 bases left between them. Germline V lookup: CDR1 SEHNR, CDR2 FQNEAQ (reference sequence). The CDR3 has 12 amino acids.

As for this clonotype: An end of the junction does not agree with germline; a read error may underlie this. This chain joins TRBV24-1 and TRBJ2-1; perhaps TRBD2 as D (5 bases). CDR3 length: 14 amino acids. Germline V gene data show CDR1 as KGHDR and CDR2 as SFDVKD. The CDR3: CATGDLTKDNEQFF. The CDR3 coding sequence is TGTGCCACCGGTGATTTGACTAAAGACAATGAGCAGTTCTTC.

This clonotype appeared many times. This chain uses TRBV28 with TRBJ2-7, with 8 bases identical to TRBD1. Germline CDR1 reads MDHEN; CDR2 reads SYDVKM. V was clipped by 3 bases and J by 5 bases; unmatched bases: 0. This CDR3 is built from 12 residues. CDR3 nucleotides: TGTGCCAGCAGTTTGGACAGGGACGAGCAGTACTTC. Translated: CASSLDRDEQYF.

This rearrangement joins TRBV7-2 to TRBJ2-5; 8 positions agree with TRBD2. The CDR3 is 15 amino acids. With 2 bases clipped from V and 5 bases from J, the junction kept 7 bases outside the gene matches. Germline V gene lookup returns CDR1 SGHTA and CDR2 FQGNSA. In nucleotides, the CDR3 is TGTGCCAGCAGCTTACTGTCCGGCGGGAGGGAGACCCAGTACTTC. Residues: CASSLLSGGRETQYF.

This clonotype was counted ten times or more. The rearrangement uses TRBV29-1 and TRBJ2-1; unclear D gene. The V gene lost 3 bases and the J gene lost 4 bases, with 4 bases spanning the gap. The germline gives CDR1 SQVTM, CDR2 ANQGSEA. The CDR3 sequence is 11 residues long. This CDR3 reads CSVEGYNEQFF. In DNA, the CDR3 is TGCAGCGTTGAGGGTTACAATGAGCAGTTCTTC.

This CDR3 is CASSRTTAWGYTF. CDR3 coding DNA: TGTGCCAGCAGTCGGACAACGGCGTGGGGCTACACCTTC. The chain joins TRBV28 to TRBJ1-2; TRBD1 might be the D (5 bases). V was trimmed by 5 bases and J by 8 bases, leaving 15 bases between them. Germline CDR1 is MDHEN and CDR2 is SYDVKM. The CDR3 sequence is 13 residues long.

The chain employs TRBV7-8 and TRBJ1-1; D is possibly TRBD1 (5 bases). The V and J ends lost 5 bases and 0 bases respectively, with 13 bases between them. Germline CDR1 SGHVS, CDR2 FQNEAQ. This CDR3 region has 15 residues. CDR3 protein: CASSLLTVVNTEAFF. Written as DNA, the CDR3 is TGTGCCAGCAGCCTCCTGACAGTTGTGAACACTGAAGCTTTCTTT.

The chain couples TRBV2 to TRBJ2-1; 7 bases fit TRBD1. There are 14 residues in the CDR3. Germline lookup yields CDR1 SNHLY and CDR2 FYNNEI. The ends lost 2 bases at V and 4 bases at J; junction bases unmatched: 2. The CDR3 bases are TGTGCCAGCAGTGAAATGGGACAGTACAATGAGCAGTTCTTC. It is translated as CASSEMGQYNEQFF.

The chain couples TRBV27 to TRBJ1-1, with a possible D match to TRBD1 (5 bases). In germline, CDR1 is MNHEY, CDR2 SMNVEV (reference sequence). This CDR3 spans 13 amino acids. The V gene lost 0 bases and the J gene lost 10 bases, with 12 bases spanning the gap. For the CDR3, the DNA is TGTGCCAGCAGTTTATCATCCGAGGGGCGAGCTTTCTTT. It yields the protein CASSLSSEGRAFF.

This chain joins TRBV18 and TRBJ2-5, with TRBD2 as a possible D gene (5 bases). Trimming stripped 3 bases from V and 5 bases from J, with 13 bases between. The CDR3 has 14 residues. Germline V CDR1 and CDR2: KGHSH, LQKENI. The DNA of the CDR3 is TGTGCCAGCTCACCTTTTACTGGGGAGGAGACCCAGTACTTC. This translates into CASSPFTGEETQYF.

Here the CDR3 reads CASSSSRGREHEQYF. CDR3 bases: TGTGCCAGCAGCTCCTCTAGGGGCAGGGAACACGAGCAGTACTTC. This rearrangement joins TRBV11-1 to TRBJ2-5, with D possibly TRBD1 on 5 matching bases. The J call may not be correct, given that the DNA end is closer to TRBJ2-7. The CDR3 contains 15 residues. Germline CDR1 and CDR2: SGHAT and FQDESV (reference sequence).

The J gene is TRBJ2-1, the V gene TRBV27, with D possibly matching TRBD1 (6 bases). Germline V gene data show CDR1 as MNHEY and CDR2 as SMNVEV (reference sequence). This CDR3 region has 14 residues. Trimming removed 8 bases at V and 1 base at J, with 12 bases between. The CDR3 here is CASADRSSYNEQFF. Here the CDR3 DNA reads TGTGCCAGCGCAGACAGGTCTTCCTACAATGAGCAGTTCTTC.

The genes are TRBV6-5 and TRBJ1-6; no definite D call. V lost 0 bases, J lost 0 bases, and 9 bases lay in between. The CDR3 is 17 residues long. Germline V CDR1 and CDR2: MNHEY, SVGAGI. The CDR3 loop reads CASSYSMGSSYNSPLHF. For the CDR3, the DNA is TGTGCCAGCAGTTACTCCATGGGGAGCTCCTATAATTCACCCCTCCACTTT.

This clonotype was observed at least ten times. This chain uses TRBV5-1 with TRBJ2-3; TRBD2 is a possible D gene (6 bases). The CDR3 runs 12 residues. Germline V gene lookup returns CDR1 SGHRS and CDR2 YFSETQ. V was trimmed by 10 bases and J by 9 bases, leaving 18 bases between them. CDR3 bases: TGCGCCCGCGTCAGGGAGGTAAAAACGCAGTATTTT. Protein sequence: CARVREVKTQYF. Full variable domain (remainder filled in from reference TRBV5-1 and TRBJ2-3): KAGVTQTPRYLIKTRGQQVTLSCSPISGHRSVSWYQQTPGQGLQFLFEYFSETQRNKGNFPGRFSGRQFSNSRSEMNVSTLELGDSALYLCARVREVKTQYFGPGTRLTVL.

The chain links TRBV7-9 to TRBJ1-2; possible D gene TRBD1, 5 bases. Germline V gene data show CDR1 as SEHNR and CDR2 as FQNEAQ (reference sequence). The CDR3 is 16 amino acids. V dropped 5 bases and J dropped 2 bases, with 18 bases sitting between them. For the CDR3, the DNA is TGTGCCAGCAGCACATACCCGACAGACCCCAACTATGGCTACACCTTC. This gives the protein CASSTYPTDPNYGYTF.

This clonotype was seen only a few times. V and J are TRBV20-1 and TRBJ2-7; 7 bases align to TRBD1. V was clipped by 3 bases and J by 2 bases; unmatched bases: 7. CDR3 length equals 14 residues. The germline V gene has CDR1 DFQATT and CDR2 SNEGSKA (reference sequence). The CDR3 spells CSARLGQNTYEQYF. CDR3 bases: TGCAGTGCTAGGCTGGGACAGAACACCTACGAGCAGTACTTC.

Concerning this clonotype itself: An end of the junction does not agree with germline; a read error may underlie this. V and J are TRBV12-3 or TRBV12-4 and TRBJ1-1; 9 bases align to TRBD1. This CDR3 has 11 residues. The CDR3 reads CASSLGTGQLF. The CDR3 DNA reads TGTGCCAGCAGTCTCGGGACAGGGCAACTCTTT.

The chain recombines TRBV7-8 with TRBJ2-3, with D perhaps TRBD2 (5 bases). The V end lost 6 bases, the J end lost 5 bases, and 12 bases lay between the germline ends. Germline V gives CDR1 SGHVS, CDR2 FQNEAQ. The CDR3 covers 13 residues. CDR3 amino acids: CASSPNSGDTQYF. CDR3 nucleotides: TGTGCCAGCAGTCCAAACAGCGGAGATACGCAGTATTTT. Based on the CDR3 plus reference TRBV7-8 and TRBJ2-3, the full variable domain is GAGVSQSPRYKVAKRGQDVALRCDPISGHVSLFWYQQALGQGPEFLTYFQNEAQLDKSGLPSDRFFAERPEGSVSTLKIQRTQQEDSAVYLCASSPNSGDTQYFGPGTRLTVL.

The gene calls are TRBV11-3 and TRBJ1-1; unclear D gene. Germline V CDR1 and CDR2: SGHNT, YENEEA. This CDR3 is built from 13 residues. V lost 5 bases and J 1 base, leaving 8 bases between the germline ends. CDR3 loop: CASSADTNTEAFF. The CDR3 DNA is TGTGCCAGCAGCGCCGACACGAACACTGAAGCTTTCTTT.